Following are 14 T cell receptor beta chains from one sample sequenced in a study of CD8 T cells in Susac syndrome. The authors reverse transcribed about 0.5 to 1 ug RNA with random hexamers. TCRdb fed the immunoSEQ multiplex PCR reads into MiXCR, producing one record per CDR3 protein. The top ten hold 0.099% of the sample, which has over 150,000 distinct CDR3 sequences, roughly 94% seen once. Sequences were obtained from CD4+ T cells from PBMCs. These receptors came from a human donor with Susac syndrome.

This clonotype was seen just once. The chain is built from TRBV15 and TRBJ2-7, with D possibly TRBD1 on 6 matching bases. CDR1 is LNHNV and CDR2 is YYDKDF in the germline V gene (reference sequence). This CDR3 is 15 amino acids long. V was cut by 3 bases and J by 3 bases, with 15 bases left in between. CDR3 DNA sequence: TGTGCCACCAGCAGGGGGGTGGACAGCAGCTACGAGCAGTACTTC. This gives the protein CATSRGVDSSYEQYF.

The chain links TRBV3-1 to TRBJ2-7; D uncertain. Germline V CDR1 and CDR2: LGHDT, YNNKEL (reference sequence). V lost 1 base and J 2 bases, leaving 6 bases between the germline ends. The CDR3 has 13 residues. The CDR3 reads CASSQGGPYEQYF. In DNA form, the CDR3 reads TGTGCCAGCAGCCAAGGCGGTCCCTACGAGCAGTACTTC.

V and J are TRBV25-1 and TRBJ1-1; tentatively, D is TRBD1 (5 bases). Germline CDR1 and CDR2: MGHDK and SYGVNS. This CDR3 is 14 amino acids long. The V end lost 3 bases, the J end lost 0 bases, and 8 bases lay between the germline ends. In nucleotides, the CDR3 is TGTGCCAGCAGTGAGAGGGGATTGAACACTGAAGCTTTCTTT. It specifies CASSERGLNTEAFF.

The chain combines TRBV2 with TRBJ2-5, with TRBD2 matching over 12 bases. Germline CDR1 is SNHLY and CDR2 is FYNNEI. This CDR3 is built from 15 residues. The junction had 7 bases not matched to a gene; V was cut back by 6 bases and J by 5 bases. For the CDR3, the DNA is TGTGCCAGCAGATCGACTAGCGGGAGCGGTGAGACCCAGTACTTC. Translated, it gives CASRSTSGSGETQYF.

The chain is built from TRBV1 and TRBJ2-1; whether TRBD2, the table's D call, matches the DNA was not checked. TRBV1 is flagged as a pseudogene. This CDR3 is built from 17 residues. The CDR3 loop reads CTSKSVVTSLKNNEQFF. Written as DNA, the CDR3 is TGCACCAGCAAATCAGTGGTGACTAGCCTCAAGAACAATGAGCAGTTCTTC.

The DNA for the CDR3 is TGCGCCAGCAGCCCTGGATCGGGACAGGGGGCGCGTCCCTATAATTCACCCCTCCACTTT. Amino acids: CASSPGSGQGARPYNSPLHF. The chain carries TRBV5-1 and TRBJ1-6; TRBD1 aligns across 12 bases. The CDR3 has 20 residues. J gave up 2 bases and V 4 bases, and 13 bases lay outside the gene matches. Per germline, CDR1 SGHRS and CDR2 YFSETQ.

Here the CDR3 reads CASSVGASTDTQYF. CDR3 sequence (DNA): TGTGCCAGTAGTGTCGGGGCTAGCACAGATACGCAGTATTTT. The chain couples TRBV19 to TRBJ2-3; D is tentatively TRBD1 or TRBD2 (5 bases each). The CDR3 is 14 amino acids. V lost 5 bases to trimming and J lost 0 bases, with 9 bases between them. CDR1 is LNHDA and CDR2 is SQIVND in the germline V gene (reference sequence). The entire variable domain, with the rest obtained from reference TRBV19 and TRBJ2-3, is as follows: DGGITQSPKYLFRKEGQNVTLSCEQNLNHDAMYWYRQDPGQGLRLIYYSQIVNDFQKGDIAEGYSVSREKKESFPLTVTSAQKNPTAFYLCASSVGASTDTQYFGPGTRLTVL.

The chain couples TRBV20-1 to TRBJ2-1; no definite D call. Trimming cost V 5 bases and J 0 bases, with 14 bases left between them. The CDR3 is 15 amino acids. Germline-derived CDR1 and CDR2 are DFQATT and SNEGSKA (reference sequence). The CDR3 sequence is CSARSPPSSYNEQFF. CDR3 in DNA: TGCAGTGCTCGTAGCCCCCCGAGCTCCTACAATGAGCAGTTCTTC.

The CDR3 nucleotides read TGCAGTGCTCAAGACAGGGGATCGTATAGCAATCAGCCCCAGCATTTT. Translating it yields CSAQDRGSYSNQPQHF. The chain links TRBV20-1 to TRBJ1-5; 8 positions agree with TRBD1. The CDR3 length is 16 residues. Germline V gene lookup returns CDR1 DFQATT and CDR2 SNEGSKA (reference sequence). The trim removed 5 bases at V and 0 bases at J, leaving 9 bases unmatched.

This clonotype was detected a few times. The chain combines TRBV6-2 or TRBV6-3 with TRBJ2-1; weak D call: TRBD1 (6 bases). Germline V gene data show CDR1 as MNHEY and CDR2 as SVGEGT. CDR3 length equals 11 residues. V lost 5 bases, J lost 10 bases, and 9 bases lay in between. This CDR3 reads CASSQGGEQFF. The CDR3 bases are TGTGCCAGCAGTCAAGGGGGAGAGCAGTTCTTC.

This clonotype has a single count. The chain carries TRBV29-1 and TRBJ2-1; 11 bases are shared with TRBD1. The CDR3 is made up of 14 amino acids. Germline V gene sequence: CDR1 SQVTM, CDR2 ANQGSEA. J lost 7 bases, V lost 6 bases, and 8 bases had no gene match. The DNA of the CDR3 is TGCAGCGTCGGAAGGACAGGGGGCAAAAATGAGCAGTTCTTC. Amino acid sequence: CSVGRTGGKNEQFF.

The V call is TRBV7-9, the J call TRBJ1-2; perhaps TRBD1 as D (6 bases). V lost 0 bases, J lost 7 bases, and 12 bases lay in between. CDR3 length: 14 residues. The germline V gene encodes CDR1 SEHNR and CDR2 FQNEAQ (reference sequence). CDR3 in amino acids: CASSLAAGGVGYTF. The CDR3 DNA reads as TGTGCCAGCAGCTTAGCGGCGGGGGGCGTTGGCTACACCTTC.

This sequence joins TRBV20-1 and TRBJ1-2; the D gene is possibly TRBD1 (5 bases). The ends were cut back, 3 bases at V and 10 bases at J, with 15 bases in the middle. The CDR3 has 12 residues. CDR1 and CDR2 from the germline V gene are DFQATT and SNEGSKA (reference sequence). The CDR3 region has the DNA TGCAGTGCTAGCGCCCACGGGACTCCCTACACCTTC. Protein sequence: CSASAHGTPYTF.

The chain carries TRBV3-1 and TRBJ1-2; 7 bases align to TRBD1. The CDR3 totals 14 residues. Trimming took 5 bases from V and 6 from J; bases not matched to a gene: 9. CDR1 and CDR2 (germline): LGHDT, YNNKEL (reference sequence). The DNA of the CDR3 is TGTGCCAGCAGCGACTCTGGAGGGGGCGATGGCTACACCTTC. It codes for CASSDSGGGDGYTF.